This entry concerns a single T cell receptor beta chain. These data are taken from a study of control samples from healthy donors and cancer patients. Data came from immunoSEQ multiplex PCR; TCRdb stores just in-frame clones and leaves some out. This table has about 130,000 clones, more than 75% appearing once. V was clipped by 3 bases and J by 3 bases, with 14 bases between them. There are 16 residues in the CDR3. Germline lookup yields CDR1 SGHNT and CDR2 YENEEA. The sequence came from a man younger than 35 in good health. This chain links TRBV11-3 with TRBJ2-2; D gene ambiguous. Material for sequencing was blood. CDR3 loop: CASSFGSRTDTGELFF. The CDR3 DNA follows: TGTGCCAGCAGCTTCGGCTCAAGAACGGACACCGGGGAGCTGTTTTTT.